This T cell receptor beta chain was retrieved from a study of CD8 T cells in Susac syndrome. V was pared by 0 bases and J by 6 bases, with 8 bases of the junction left unmatched. The germline V gene encodes CDR1 GTSNPN and CDR2 SVGIG (reference sequence). The CDR3 loop spans 16 amino acids. RNA totalling about 0.45 to 1 ug underwent reverse transcription with random hexamers. TCRdb redid the calling of the immunoSEQ multiplex PCR reads with MiXCR, one entry per CDR3 protein. The data show roughly 180,000 distinct CDR3 sequences, 85% to 95% seen once. The sequence was obtained from a human donor in good health. The specimen was CD4+ T cells from PBMCs. The chain has TRBV30 and TRBJ2-2; 9 bases fit TRBD1. As DNA, the CDR3 is TGTGCCTGGAGTGTACAGGGGACAGGGCGAGCCGGGGAGCTGTTTTTT. It specifies CAWSVQGTGRAGELFF.